The 21 T cell receptor beta chains given below trace back to one sample, sequenced in a study of T cells after yellow fever vaccination. One entry per CDR3 protein, called by TCRdb with MiXCR from the 5' RACE reads. This sample has more than 300,000 distinct CDR3 sequences, with around 6.8% found just once. The starting material was PBMCs, obtained around 45 days after the first yellow fever vaccination. These receptors all stem from a man aged 18 to 29 who received the YFV17D yellow fever vaccine.

This clonotype was counted ten times or more. The V and J genes are TRBV15 and TRBJ2-7; unclear D gene. The V end lost 0 bases, the J end lost 0 bases, and 12 bases lay between the germline ends. The CDR3 contains 16 residues. Per the germline V gene, CDR1 is LNHNV and CDR2 is YYDKDF (reference sequence). The CDR3 here is CATSRDGPQSSYEQYV. The CDR3 coding sequence is TGTGCCACCAGCAGAGATGGACCCCAAAGCTCCTACGAGCAGTACGTC.

This chain uses TRBV7-8 with TRBJ2-5; unclear D gene. Germline V CDR1 and CDR2: SGHVS, FQNEAQ. The CDR3 has 12 amino acids. Trimming took 5 bases from V and 5 from J, leaving 9 bases between them. Here the CDR3 reads CASSNELETQYF. CDR3 coding DNA: TGTGCCAGCAGCAATGAACTGGAGACCCAGTACTTC. Combining the CDR3 with reference TRBV7-8 and TRBJ2-5 gives the whole variable domain GAGVSQSPRYKVAKRGQDVALRCDPISGHVSLFWYQQALGQGPEFLTYFQNEAQLDKSGLPSDRFFAERPEGSVSTLKIQRTQQEDSAVYLCASSNELETQYFGPGTRLLVL.

Ten or more counts support this clonotype. This chain uses TRBV7-2 with TRBJ1-2; no firm D call. Per the germline V gene, CDR1 is SGHTA and CDR2 is FQGNSA. Trimming stripped 3 bases from V and 11 bases from J, with 19 bases between. The CDR3 is 14 residues long. CDR3 sequence (DNA): TGTGCCAGCAGCTTTAACCTCATCGTGGAGGCTTACACCTTC. Protein product: CASSFNLIVEAYTF. Based on the CDR3 plus reference TRBV7-2 and TRBJ1-2, the full variable domain is GAGVSQSPSNKVTEKGKDVELRCDPISGHTALYWYRQSLGQGLEFLIYFQGNSAPDKSGLPSDRFSAERTGGSVSTLTIQRTQQEDSAVYLCASSFNLIVEAYTFGSGTRLTVV.

The chain uses TRBV6-1 and TRBJ1-2, with 7 bases lining up with TRBD1. This CDR3 contains 15 residues. The V and J ends lost 3 bases and 4 bases, in that order; junction bases with no gene match: 8. The germline V gene encodes CDR1 MNHNS and CDR2 SASEGT. The chain's CDR3 is CASSDLGTDTYGYTF. DNA of the CDR3: TGTGCCAGCAGTGACCTCGGGACAGACACCTATGGCTACACCTTC.

This clonotype has a handful of counts. The chain recombines TRBV6-1 with TRBJ2-6, with a weak D call TRBD2 (5 bases). In germline, CDR1 is MNHNS, CDR2 SASEGT. The V end was cut by 4 bases, the J end by 0 bases, with 7 bases between. CDR3 length: 15 amino acids. CDR3: CASSGTLSGANVLTF. DNA for the CDR3: TGTGCCAGCAGTGGGACTCTCTCTGGGGCCAACGTCCTGACTTTC.

The chain couples TRBV5-1 to TRBJ2-2; no definite D call. V lost 0 bases, J lost 6 bases, and 9 bases lay in between. The germline CDR1 and CDR2 sequences are SGHRS and YFSETQ. The CDR3 is 14 amino acids. In DNA, the CDR3 is TGCGCCAGCAGCTTGGGGCAGGCTCCCGGGGAGCTGTTTTTT. This translates into CASSLGQAPGELFF.

In this sample, this clonotype turned up a few times. The chain is built from TRBV29-1 and TRBJ1-3; D not certain. Deletions cut 7 bases from V and 0 bases from J, with 10 bases between. From germline, CDR1 is SQVTM and CDR2 ANQGSEA. The CDR3 is 13 residues long. CDR3 loop: CSAIFVSGNTIYF. The CDR3 DNA follows: TGCAGCGCTATTTTCGTCTCTGGAAACACCATATATTTT.

This clonotype was counted a few times. The V and J genes are TRBV4-1 and TRBJ2-5, with TRBD2 as a possible D gene (6 bases). Trimming took off 4 bases at V and 1 base at J, with 16 bases between the two ends. The length of the CDR3 is 16 residues. The V gene's germline CDR1 is MGHRA and CDR2 YSYEKL. The CDR3 sequence is CASSLGVAGSQETQYF. The CDR3 DNA reads as TGCGCCAGCAGCCTCGGGGTAGCCGGGAGCCAAGAGACCCAGTACTTC.

This clonotype occurred a few times. The rearrangement links TRBV10-3 to TRBJ2-3; perhaps TRBD2 as D (5 bases). Looked up from germline, CDR1 is ENHRY and CDR2 is SYGVKD. This CDR3 contains 14 residues. V was pared by 8 bases and J by 5 bases, with 17 bases between. The CDR3 protein is CAISGLRGLDTQYF. CDR3 bases: TGTGCCATCTCCGGGCTACGAGGACTAGATACGCAGTATTTT.

This clonotype was counted only a few times. The chain employs TRBV30 and TRBJ1-4; weak D call: TRBD1 (6 bases). Trimming left V 3 bases short and J 6 bases short, with 14 bases between. Germline V lookup: CDR1 GTSNPN, CDR2 SVGIG (reference sequence). The CDR3 covers 14 residues. DNA of the CDR3: TGTGCCTGGAGGCTACAGGGCGGGCATGAAAAACTGTTTTTT. Protein sequence: CAWRLQGGHEKLFF.

This clonotype was observed a few times. J is TRBJ1-1 and V is TRBV5-1; maybe TRBD1 (5 bases). CDR3 length: 12 residues. Trimming left V 4 bases short and J 4 bases short, with 8 bases between. Germline V gene sequence: CDR1 SGHRS, CDR2 YFSETQ. CDR3 sequence reads: CASSDSFTEAFF. Here the CDR3 DNA reads TGCGCCAGCAGCGACAGTTTCACTGAAGCTTTCTTT. The full variable domain, rest sourced from reference TRBV5-1 and TRBJ1-1, is KAGVTQTPRYLIKTRGQQVTLSCSPISGHRSVSWYQQTPGQGLQFLFEYFSETQRNKGNFPGRFSGRQFSNSRSEMNVSTLELGDSALYLCASSDSFTEAFFGQGTRLTVV.

This clonotype came up once. One end of the junction varies from germline; a read error may be responsible. J is TRBJ2-1 and V is TRBV7-8; D uncertain. Germline-derived CDR1 and CDR2 are SGHVS and FQNEAQ. CDR3 length: 13 residues. CDR3 nucleotide sequence: TGTGCCAGCAGCTTAAATGGGATCGATGAGCCGTTCTTC. Translating gives CASSLNGIDEPFF.

This clonotype was observed a handful of times. The V gene is TRBV9, the J gene TRBJ2-7, with a weak D call TRBD1 (7 bases). Germline V gene data show CDR1 as SGDLS and CDR2 as YYNGEE. The CDR3 sequence is 23 residues long. V shed 6 bases and J shed 0 bases, with 40 bases lying between them. The chain's CDR3 is CASTPATGAPGKWIGLSSYEQYV. CDR3 sequence (DNA): TGTGCCAGCACCCCAGCTACAGGGGCCCCCGGCAAGTGGATTGGACTAAGCTCCTACGAGCAGTACGTC.

This clonotype was counted a few times. The chain couples TRBV6-1 to TRBJ2-6; 10 bases match TRBD1. The V gene's germline CDR1 is MNHNS and CDR2 SASEGT. The CDR3 sequence is 17 residues long. Trimming at V came to 7 bases and at J to 2 bases, leaving 8 bases not matched to a gene. Here the CDR3 DNA reads TGTGCCAGCACTGACGCGACAGGGGGCGCTGGGGCCAACGTCCTGACTTTC. Translated: CASTDATGGAGANVLTF.

This clonotype appeared a few times. The chain joins TRBV7-2 to TRBJ2-5, with 11 bases lining up with TRBD1. The junction had 12 bases not matched to a gene; V was cut back by 1 base and J by 5 bases. Germline V lookup: CDR1 SGHTA, CDR2 FQGNSA. This CDR3 is built from 18 residues. In DNA form, the CDR3 reads TGTGCCAGCAGCTTAGTGCCACCGGGACAGGGGGGAATGGAGACCCAGTACTTC. As protein: CASSLVPPGQGGMETQYF.

This clonotype appeared a few times. V is TRBV7-2 and J is TRBJ1-2; TRBD1 is a possible D gene (6 bases). This CDR3 contains 13 residues. The germline V gene encodes CDR1 SGHTA and CDR2 FQGNSA. V lost 5 bases to trimming and J lost 7 bases, with 14 bases between them. The CDR3 DNA reads as TGTGCCAGCAGCCAACAGGGTAGAGGTGGCTACACCTTC. This translates into CASSQQGRGGYTF.

A few counts support this clonotype. J is TRBJ2-1 and V is TRBV4-3; no definite D call. The germline CDR1 and CDR2 sequences are LGHNA and YSLEER. Trimming left V 3 bases short and J 8 bases short, with 20 bases between. The CDR3 covers 16 residues. CDR3: CASSQLLGPLGDEQFF. The CDR3 DNA is TGCGCCAGCAGCCAGCTCCTCGGGCCCCTAGGCGATGAGCAGTTCTTC.

This clonotype was observed a handful of times. The chain uses TRBV12-3 or TRBV12-4 and TRBJ2-3, with D perhaps being TRBD1 or TRBD2 (6 bases each). CDR3 length: 13 amino acids. V was shortened by 7 bases and J by 6 bases, with 14 bases between the two germline ends. The CDR3 DNA is TGTGCCAGCACTTGGGGGGCAGGGGATACGCAGTATTTT. Translation: CASTWGAGDTQYF.

This clonotype has more than one count but fewer than ten. The chain employs TRBV7-2 and TRBJ2-1; unclear D gene. The germline V gene has CDR1 SGHTA and CDR2 FQGNSA. The V gene lost 2 bases and the J gene lost 1 base, with 9 bases spanning the gap. CDR3 size: 15 residues. As DNA, the CDR3 is TGTGCCAGCAGCTTAAGGGCAGGTTCCTACAATGAGCAGTTCTTC. Translated, it gives CASSLRAGSYNEQFF.

The V and J genes are TRBV18 and TRBJ2-5; unclear D gene. The CDR3 extends over 13 amino acids. Trimming left V 6 bases short and J 5 bases short, with 13 bases between. Germline CDR1 and CDR2: KGHSH and LQKENI. The CDR3: CASSSPRTETQYF. CDR3 nucleotide sequence: TGTGCCAGCTCCTCACCAAGGACGGAGACCCAGTACTTC. Full variable domain (remainder filled in from reference TRBV18 and TRBJ2-5): NAGVMQNPRHLVRRRGQEARLRCSPMKGHSHVYWYRQLPEEGLKFMVYLQKENIIDESGMPKERFSAEFPKEGPSILRIQQVVRGDSAAYFCASSSPRTETQYFGPGTRLLVL.

The V gene is TRBV6-5, the J gene TRBJ2-7; D is uncertain. V lost 5 bases, J lost 0 bases, and 11 bases lay in between. In germline, CDR1 is MNHEY, CDR2 SVGAGI. This CDR3 has 14 residues. The DNA of the CDR3 is TGTGCCAGCAGTCAGGACCACAACTCCTACGAGCAGTACGTC. The encoded protein is CASSQDHNSYEQYV.